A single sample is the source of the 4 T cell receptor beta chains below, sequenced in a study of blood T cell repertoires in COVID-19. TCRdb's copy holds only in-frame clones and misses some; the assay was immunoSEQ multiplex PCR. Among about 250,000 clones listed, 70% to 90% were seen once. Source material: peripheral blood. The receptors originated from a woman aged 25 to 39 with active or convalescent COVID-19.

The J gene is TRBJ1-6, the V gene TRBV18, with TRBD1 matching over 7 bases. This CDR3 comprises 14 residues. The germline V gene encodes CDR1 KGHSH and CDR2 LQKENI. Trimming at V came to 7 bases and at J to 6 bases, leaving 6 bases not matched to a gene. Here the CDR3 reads CASCPGQINSPLHF. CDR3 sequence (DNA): TGTGCCAGCTGCCCGGGACAGATTAATTCACCCCTCCACTTT.

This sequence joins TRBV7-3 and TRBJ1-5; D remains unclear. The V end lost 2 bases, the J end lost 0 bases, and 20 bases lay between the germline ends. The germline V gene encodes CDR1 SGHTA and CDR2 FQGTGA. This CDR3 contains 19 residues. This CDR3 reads CASSLSWLRADYSNQPQHF. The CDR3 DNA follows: TGTGCCAGCAGCTTATCCTGGCTTAGGGCCGACTATAGCAATCAGCCCCAGCATTTT.

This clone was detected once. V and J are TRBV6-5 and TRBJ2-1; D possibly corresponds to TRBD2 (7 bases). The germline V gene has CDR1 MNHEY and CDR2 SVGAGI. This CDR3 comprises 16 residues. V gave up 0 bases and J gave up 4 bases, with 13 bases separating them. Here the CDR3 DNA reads TGTGCCAGCAGTTACTCAAAGGGGGGGGTTTACAATGAGCAGTTCTTC. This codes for CASSYSKGGVYNEQFF.

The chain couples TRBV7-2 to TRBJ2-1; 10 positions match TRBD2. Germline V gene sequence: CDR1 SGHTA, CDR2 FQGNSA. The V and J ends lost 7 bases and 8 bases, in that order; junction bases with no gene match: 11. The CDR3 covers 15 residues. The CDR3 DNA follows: TGTGCCAGCATCCTAAGGTCTAGCGGGGGATATGAGCAGTTCTTC. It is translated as CASILRSSGGYEQFF.